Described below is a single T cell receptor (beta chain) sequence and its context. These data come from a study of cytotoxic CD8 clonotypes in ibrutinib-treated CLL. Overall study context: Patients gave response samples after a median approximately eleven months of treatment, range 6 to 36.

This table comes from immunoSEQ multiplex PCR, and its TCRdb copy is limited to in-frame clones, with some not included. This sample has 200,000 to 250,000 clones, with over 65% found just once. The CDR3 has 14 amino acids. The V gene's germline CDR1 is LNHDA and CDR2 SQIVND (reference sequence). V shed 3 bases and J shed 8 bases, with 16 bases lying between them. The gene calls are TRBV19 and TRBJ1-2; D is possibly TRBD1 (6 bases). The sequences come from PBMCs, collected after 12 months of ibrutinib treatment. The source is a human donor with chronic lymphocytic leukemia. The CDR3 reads CASSMGRGSLGYTF. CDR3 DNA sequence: TGTGCCAGTAGTATGGGCAGGGGTTCCCTCGGCTACACCTTC.